A selection of T cell receptor beta chains follows, all from one sample in a study of CD4 T cells in relation to SARS-CoV-2 and coronaviruses. Their specific antigens are unknown. TCRdb keeps only in-frame clones here, not all; method: immunoSEQ multiplex PCR. The sample lists 12,000 or so clones; around 80% were seen once. Sequencing used CD4+ T cells from PBMCs, cultured in vitro. These receptors originate from a human donor in good health. The CDR3 runs from the conserved cysteine through the conserved F or W. Each record gives: J gene, V gene, clone size, D gene, CDR3 protein, CDR3 DNA. D genes are given only for firm matches. Some rows have no size entry. The others give once, few or many, or a class for an expanded clone.

>TRBJ2-7|TRBV6-5|-|-
CASSYGFSGYEQYF
TGTGCCAGCAGTTACGGGTTTAGCGGATACGAGCAGTACTTC
>TRBJ2-3|TRBV4-3|-|-
CASSSPDTQYF
TGCGCCAGCAGCTCCCCGGATACGCAGTATTTT
>TRBJ1-1|TRBV18|-|TRBD1
CASSPQTGDAFF
TGTGCCAGCTCACCACAGACAGGGGATGCTTTCTTT
>TRBJ2-3|TRBV5-6|-|-
CASSSMGSRNTDTQYF
TGTGCCAGCAGCTCCATGGGTAGCAGAAACACAGATACGCAGTATTTT
>TRBJ1-5|TRBV18|-|-
CASSTGLGQPQHF
TGTGCCAGCTCAACGGGGCTGGGGCAGCCCCAGCATTTT
>TRBJ1-4|TRBV4-3|-|TRBD1
CASSQGDRAGYHEKLFF
TGCGCCAGCAGCCAAGGAGACAGGGCAGGATACCATGAAAAACTGTTTTTT
>TRBJ1-1|TRBV12-3/TRBV12-4|-|-
CASSPDGGRAFF
TGTGCCAGCAGCCCCGACGGGGGCAGGGCTTTCTTT
>TRBJ2-7|TRBV2|-|TRBD1
CASNLGQGVDEQYF
TGTGCCAGCAACCTGGGACAGGGTGTGGACGAGCAGTACTTC
>TRBJ2-1|TRBV5-1|-|-
CASSAALGYNEQFF
TGCGCCAGCAGCGCGGCCCTCGGATACAATGAGCAGTTCTTC
>TRBJ1-1|TRBV7-8|-|-
CASSPIRGGTEAFF
TGTGCCAGCAGCCCCATTCGGGGGGGGACTGAAGCTTTCTTT
>TRBJ2-7|TRBV6-2/TRBV6-3|once|-
CASSYRESSYEQYF
TGTGCCAGCAGTTATAGGGAGAGCTCCTACGAGCAGTACTTC
>TRBJ2-3|TRBV7-9|few|TRBD2
CASSFGVSGDRTDTQYF
TGTGCCAGCAGCTTCGGTGTTAGCGGGGACCGCACAGATACGCAGTATTTT
>TRBJ1-1|TRBV2|-|-
CASRGLGNTEAFF
TGTGCCAGCAGGGGCCTGGGTAACACTGAAGCTTTCTTT
>TRBJ2-5|TRBV27|-|TRBD2
CASSFLDATGGETQYF
TGTGCCAGCAGTTTTCTGGACGCGACGGGAGGAGAGACCCAGTACTTC
>TRBJ2-1|TRBV11-3|-|-
CASSSRQAGLNEQFF
TGTGCCAGCAGCTCTCGACAGGCGGGGCTCAATGAGCAGTTCTTC
>TRBJ1-4|TRBV4-3|few|-
CASSQGERTTNEKLFF
TGCGCCAGCAGCCAAGGGGAACGGACGACTAATGAAAAACTGTTTTTT
>TRBJ1-1|TRBV18|-|-
CASSTTQENTEAFF
TGTGCCAGCTCAACGACACAGGAGAACACTGAAGCTTTCTTT
>TRBJ2-1|TRBV7-2|-|TRBD2
CASSPLAGGQGDEQFF
TGTGCCAGCAGCCCCTTAGCGGGGGGGCAAGGGGATGAGCAGTTCTTC
>TRBJ1-1|TRBV12-3/TRBV12-4|few|-
CASSKPGEAFF
TGTGCCAGCAGCAAGCCGGGGGAAGCTTTCTTT
>TRBJ1-2|TRBV6-2/TRBV6-3|-|TRBD1
CASSKTGSRNYGYTF
TGTGCCAGCAGCAAGACAGGGTCTAGGAACTATGGCTACACCTTC
>TRBJ1-1|TRBV12-3/TRBV12-4|-|-
CASKGLGTEAFF
TGTGCCAGCAAGGGATTGGGCACTGAAGCTTTCTTT
>TRBJ2-5|TRBV7-6|-|TRBD1
CASSLVRDRGWETQYF
TGTGCCAGCAGCTTAGTCCGGGACAGGGGTTGGGAGACCCAGTACTTC
>TRBJ2-7|TRBV27|once|TRBD1
CASSRDREYEQYF
TGTGCCAGCAGCCGGGACAGAGAATACGAGCAGTACTTC
>TRBJ2-1|TRBV7-3|-|-
CASSLGGRGEQFF
TGTGCCAGCAGCTTAGGGGGCCGGGGTGAGCAGTTCTTC
>TRBJ2-5|TRBV5-1|-|TRBD1
CASILSGTGSDETQYF
TGCGCCAGCATCTTATCCGGGACAGGGTCCGATGAGACCCAGTACTTC
>TRBJ1-6|TRBV9|-|TRBD1
CASSASGTGNSPLHF
TGTGCCAGCAGCGCCTCCGGGACAGGGAATTCACCCCTCCACTTT
>TRBJ2-7|TRBV19|-|TRBD1
CARGTATGGGSYEQYF
TGTGCCAGAGGCACCGCCACAGGGGGAGGAAGCTACGAGCAGTACTTC
>TRBJ1-1|TRBV7-9|few|-
CASSLAQINTEAFF
TGTGCCAGCAGCTTAGCGCAGATTAACACTGAAGCTTTCTTT
>TRBJ1-1|TRBV7-2|-|-
CASSLRYRGVEAFF
TGTGCCAGCAGCTTAAGGTACCGGGGGGTTGAAGCTTTCTTT
>TRBJ2-7|TRBV2|-|-
CASRGDGIYEQYF
TGTGCCAGCAGGGGGGACGGTATCTACGAGCAGTACTTC
>TRBJ1-2|TRBV10-3|-|-
CAISEPRQPYGYTF
TGTGCCATCAGTGAGCCCCGACAGCCCTATGGCTACACCTTC
>TRBJ1-1|TRBV19|-|-
CASSPQAGMNTEAFF
TGTGCCAGTAGTCCACAAGCTGGGATGAACACTGAAGCTTTCTTT
>TRBJ2-7|TRBV6-2/TRBV6-3|-|-
CASSPSGRGRGGYEQYF
TGTGCCAGCAGCCCTTCGGGAAGAGGAAGGGGAGGCTACGAGCAGTACTTC